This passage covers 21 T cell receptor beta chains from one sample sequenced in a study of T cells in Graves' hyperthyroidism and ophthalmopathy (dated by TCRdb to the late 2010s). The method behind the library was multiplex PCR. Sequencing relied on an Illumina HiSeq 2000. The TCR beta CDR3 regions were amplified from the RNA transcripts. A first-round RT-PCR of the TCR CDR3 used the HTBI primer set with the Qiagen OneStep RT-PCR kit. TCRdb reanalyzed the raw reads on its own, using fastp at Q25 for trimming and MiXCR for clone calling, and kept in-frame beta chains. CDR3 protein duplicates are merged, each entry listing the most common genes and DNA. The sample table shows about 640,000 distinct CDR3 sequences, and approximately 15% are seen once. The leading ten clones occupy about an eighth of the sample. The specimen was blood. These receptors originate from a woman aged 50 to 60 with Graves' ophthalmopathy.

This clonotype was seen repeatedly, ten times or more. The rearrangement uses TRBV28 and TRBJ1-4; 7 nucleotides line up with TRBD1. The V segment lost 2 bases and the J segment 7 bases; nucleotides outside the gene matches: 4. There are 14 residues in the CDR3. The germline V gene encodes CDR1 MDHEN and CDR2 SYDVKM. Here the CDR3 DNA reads TGTGCCAGCAGTTTAGAGGGGGCGAGTGAAAAACTGTTTTTT. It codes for CASSLEGASEKLFF.

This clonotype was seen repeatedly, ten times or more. CDR3 coding DNA: TGTGCCAGCAGGCCCTCGGGGGGGAGGGACAATGAGCAGTTCTTC. Encoded protein: CASRPSGGRDNEQFF. The J gene is TRBJ2-1, the V gene TRBV6-1; 8 bases align to TRBD2. The V gene end was trimmed by 6 bases and the J gene end by 5 bases; junction bases not matched to a gene: 9. The CDR3 consists of 15 residues. Germline V gene lookup returns CDR1 MNHNS and CDR2 SASEGT.

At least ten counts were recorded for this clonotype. The CDR3 DNA follows: TGTGCCAGCACTGCGGTTACTAACTATGGCTACACCTTC. It translates to CASTAVTNYGYTF. The chain recombines TRBV28 with TRBJ1-2; D uncertain. The CDR3 has 13 residues. CDR1 and CDR2 (germline): MDHEN, SYDVKM. Deletions cut 7 bases from V and 0 bases from J, with 9 bases between.

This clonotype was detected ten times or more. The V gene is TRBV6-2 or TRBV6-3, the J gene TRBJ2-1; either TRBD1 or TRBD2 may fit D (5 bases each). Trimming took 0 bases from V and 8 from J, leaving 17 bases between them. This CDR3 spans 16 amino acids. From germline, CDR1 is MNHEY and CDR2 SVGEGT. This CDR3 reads CASSYSGRLQSYEQFF. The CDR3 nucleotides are TGTGCCAGCAGTTACTCGGGACGGCTTCAGTCGTATGAGCAGTTCTTC.

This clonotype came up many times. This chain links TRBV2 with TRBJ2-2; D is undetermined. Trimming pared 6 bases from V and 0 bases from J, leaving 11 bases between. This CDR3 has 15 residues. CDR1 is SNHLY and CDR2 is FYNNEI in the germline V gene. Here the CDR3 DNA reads TGTGCCAGCAGGCAAGGCAAGACGAACACCGGGGAGCTGTTTTTT. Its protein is CASRQGKTNTGELFF.

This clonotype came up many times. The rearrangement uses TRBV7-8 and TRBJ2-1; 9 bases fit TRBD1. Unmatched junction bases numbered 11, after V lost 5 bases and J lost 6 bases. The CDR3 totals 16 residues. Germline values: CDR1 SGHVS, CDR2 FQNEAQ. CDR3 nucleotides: TGTGCCAGCAGCCCTAGGGCGGGACAGGGAAGCAATGAGCAGTTCTTC. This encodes CASSPRAGQGSNEQFF.

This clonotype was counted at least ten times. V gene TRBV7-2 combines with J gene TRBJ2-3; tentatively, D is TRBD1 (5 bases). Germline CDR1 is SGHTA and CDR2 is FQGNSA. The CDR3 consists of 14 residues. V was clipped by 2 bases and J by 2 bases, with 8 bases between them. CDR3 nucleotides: TGTGCCAGCAGCTTATTGGGGCACACAGATACGCAGTATTTT. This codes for CASSLLGHTDTQYF. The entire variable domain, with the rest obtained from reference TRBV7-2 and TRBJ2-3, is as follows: GAGVSQSPSNKVTEKGKDVELRCDPISGHTALYWYRQSLGQGLEFLIYFQGNSAPDKSGLPSDRFSAERTGGSVSTLTIQRTQQEDSAVYLCASSLLGHTDTQYFGPGTRLTVL.

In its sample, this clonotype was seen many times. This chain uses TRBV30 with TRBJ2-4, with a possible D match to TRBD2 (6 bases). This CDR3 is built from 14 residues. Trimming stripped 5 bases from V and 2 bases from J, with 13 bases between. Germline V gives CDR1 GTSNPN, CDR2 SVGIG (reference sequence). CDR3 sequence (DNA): TGTGCCTGGTCCACTAGCTTGTCCAAAAACATTCAGTACTTC. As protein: CAWSTSLSKNIQYF.

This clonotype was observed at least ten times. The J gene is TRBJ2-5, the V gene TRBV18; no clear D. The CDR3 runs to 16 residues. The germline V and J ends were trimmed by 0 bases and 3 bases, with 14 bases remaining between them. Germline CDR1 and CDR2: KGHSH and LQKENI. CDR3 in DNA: TGTGCCAGCTCACCACCGAACCCGATGAGTAAAGAGACCCAGTACTTC. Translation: CASSPPNPMSKETQYF.

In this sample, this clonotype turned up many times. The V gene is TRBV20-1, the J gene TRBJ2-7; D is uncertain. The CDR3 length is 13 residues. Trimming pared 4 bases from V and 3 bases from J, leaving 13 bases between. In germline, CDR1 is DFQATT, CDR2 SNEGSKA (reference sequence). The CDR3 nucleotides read TGCAGTGCTAAGGACGGTACAGTCTACGAGCAGTACTTC. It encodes CSAKDGTVYEQYF.

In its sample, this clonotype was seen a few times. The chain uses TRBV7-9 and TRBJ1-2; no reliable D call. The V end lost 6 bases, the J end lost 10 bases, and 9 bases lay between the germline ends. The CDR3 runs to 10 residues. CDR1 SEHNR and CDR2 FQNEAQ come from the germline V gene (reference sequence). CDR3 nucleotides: TGTGCCAGCAGTTACCACAACTACACCTTC. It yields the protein CASSYHNYTF.

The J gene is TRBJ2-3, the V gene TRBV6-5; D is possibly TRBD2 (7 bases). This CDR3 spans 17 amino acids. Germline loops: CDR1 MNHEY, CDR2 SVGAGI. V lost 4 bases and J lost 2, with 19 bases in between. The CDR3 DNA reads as TGTGCCAGCAGTTTGGGGGGGGCTAGCGCCCTCACAGATACGCAGTATTTT. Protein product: CASSLGGASALTDTQYF.

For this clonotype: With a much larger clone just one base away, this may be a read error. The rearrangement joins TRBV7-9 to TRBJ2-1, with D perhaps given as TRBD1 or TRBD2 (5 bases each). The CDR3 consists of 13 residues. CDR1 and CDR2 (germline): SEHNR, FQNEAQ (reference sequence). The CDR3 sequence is CVSSFVRDGEQFF. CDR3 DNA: TGTGTCAGCAGCTTTGTCAGGGACGGTGAGCAGTTCTTC.

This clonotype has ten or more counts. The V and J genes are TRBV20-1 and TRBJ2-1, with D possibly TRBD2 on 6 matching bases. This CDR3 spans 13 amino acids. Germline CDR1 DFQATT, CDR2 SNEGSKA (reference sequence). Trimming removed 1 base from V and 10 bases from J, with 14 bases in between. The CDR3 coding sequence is TGCAGTGCTAGAGTTGTGGTGGCGGGGGAGCAGTTCTTC. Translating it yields CSARVVVAGEQFF.

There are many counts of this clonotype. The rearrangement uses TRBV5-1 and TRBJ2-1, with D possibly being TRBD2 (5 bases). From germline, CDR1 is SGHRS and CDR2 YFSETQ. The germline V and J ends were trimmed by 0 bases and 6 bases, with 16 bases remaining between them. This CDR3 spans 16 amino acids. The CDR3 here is CASSLEGDGVFNEQFF. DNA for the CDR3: TGCGCCAGCAGCTTGGAGGGAGATGGTGTTTTCAATGAGCAGTTCTTC.

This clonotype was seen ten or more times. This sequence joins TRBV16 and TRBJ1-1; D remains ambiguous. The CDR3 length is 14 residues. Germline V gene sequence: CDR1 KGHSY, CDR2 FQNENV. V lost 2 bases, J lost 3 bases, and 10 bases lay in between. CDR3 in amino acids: CASSQGKGYTEAFF. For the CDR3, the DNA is TGTGCCAGCAGCCAAGGTAAAGGCTACACTGAAGCTTTCTTT.

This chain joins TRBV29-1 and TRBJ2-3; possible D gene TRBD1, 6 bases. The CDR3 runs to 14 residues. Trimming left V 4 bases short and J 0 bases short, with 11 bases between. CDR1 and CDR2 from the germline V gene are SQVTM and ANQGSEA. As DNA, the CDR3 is TGCAGCGTTGTGACAGGCTCTAGCACAGATACGCAGTATTTT. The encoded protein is CSVVTGSSTDTQYF.

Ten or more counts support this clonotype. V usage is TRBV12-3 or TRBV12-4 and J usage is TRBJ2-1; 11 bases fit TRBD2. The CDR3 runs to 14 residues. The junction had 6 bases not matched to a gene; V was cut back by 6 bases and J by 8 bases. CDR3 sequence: CASSVAGGPHEQFF. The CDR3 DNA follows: TGTGCCAGCAGCGTAGCGGGAGGGCCTCATGAGCAGTTCTTC.

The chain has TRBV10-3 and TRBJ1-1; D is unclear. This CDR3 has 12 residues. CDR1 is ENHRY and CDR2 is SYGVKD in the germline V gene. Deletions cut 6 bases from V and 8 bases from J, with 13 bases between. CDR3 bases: TGTGCCATCAGCGGCGGATCTTCGGAAGCTTTCTTT. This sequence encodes CAISGGSSEAFF.

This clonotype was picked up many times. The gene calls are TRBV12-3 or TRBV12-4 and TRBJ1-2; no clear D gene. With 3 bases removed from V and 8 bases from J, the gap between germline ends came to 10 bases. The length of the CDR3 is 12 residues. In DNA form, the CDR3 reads TGTGCCAGCAGTTTGGTCCACTCCGGCTACACCTTC. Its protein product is CASSLVHSGYTF.

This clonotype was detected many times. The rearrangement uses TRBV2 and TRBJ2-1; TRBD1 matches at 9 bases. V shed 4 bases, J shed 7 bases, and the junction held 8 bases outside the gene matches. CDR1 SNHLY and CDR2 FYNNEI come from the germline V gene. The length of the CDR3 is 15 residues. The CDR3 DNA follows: TGTGCCAGCAGTGGAGGGGGGACAGGGATGAATGAGCAGTTCTTC. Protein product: CASSGGGTGMNEQFF.